These 7 T cell receptor beta chains were sequenced from one sample in a study of blood T cell repertoires in COVID-19. Some clones are missing from TCRdb's copy, which holds only in-frame ones; the method was immunoSEQ multiplex PCR. The table lists 110,000 to 150,000 clones, 76% of them singletons, with 4.2% in the top ten. The material sequenced was peripheral blood. The source is a man aged 55-75 years with acute or convalescent COVID-19.

The chain has TRBV5-1 and TRBJ2-7; TRBD2 aligns across 8 bases. Germline V gene sequence: CDR1 SGHRS, CDR2 YFSETQ. This CDR3 is built from 15 residues. J lost 5 bases, V lost 3 bases, and 10 bases had no gene match. CDR3 sequence: CASSSVTSASDEQYF. The CDR3, as DNA: TGCGCCAGCAGCTCCGTGACTAGCGCCTCGGACGAGCAGTACTTC.

This chain connects TRBV2 to TRBJ2-7; the match to TRBD2 covers 13 bases. The germline V gene encodes CDR1 SNHLY and CDR2 FYNNEI. CDR3 length: 16 residues. V gave up 3 bases and J gave up 3 bases; unmatched junction bases: 5. CDR3 coding DNA: TGTGCCAGCAGTGACCCAGGACTAGCGGGAGACTACGAGCAGTACTTC. Translating it yields CASSDPGLAGDYEQYF. Full variable domain (remainder filled in from reference TRBV2 and TRBJ2-7): EPEVTQTPSHQVTQMGQEVILRCVPISNHLYFYWYRQILGQKVEFLVSFYNNEISEKSEIFDDQFSVERPDGSNFTLKIRSTKLEDSAMYFCASSDPGLAGDYEQYFGPGTRLTVT.

The chain uses TRBV3-1 (or the pseudogene TRBV3-2) and TRBJ1-2; TRBD1 is a possible D gene (6 bases). CDR3 size: 15 residues. Germline CDR1 and CDR2: LGHDT and YNNKEL (reference sequence). The V end lost 0 bases, the J end lost 8 bases, and 16 bases lay between the germline ends. The CDR3 sequence is CASSQEGRGAGGYTF. For the CDR3, the DNA is TGTGCCAGCAGCCAAGAGGGCAGGGGTGCCGGGGGCTACACCTTC.

This sequence joins TRBV10-2 and TRBJ1-4, with D uncertain. The germline V and J ends were trimmed by 1 base and 2 bases, with 14 bases remaining between them. Germline V gene data show CDR1 as WSHSY and CDR2 as SAAADI. The CDR3 sequence is 17 residues long. In nucleotides, the CDR3 is TGCGCCAGCAGTGAGTTCCACCCGGCGGGTACTAATGAAAAACTGTTTTTT. This translates into CASSEFHPAGTNEKLFF.

The V call is TRBV28, the J call TRBJ2-1; TRBD2 aligns across 12 bases. CDR1 MDHEN and CDR2 SYDVKM come from the germline V gene. The CDR3 has 17 residues. J lost 4 bases, V lost 5 bases, and 9 bases had no gene match. The CDR3 loop reads CASSAQLAGGLYNEQFF. The CDR3 DNA reads TGTGCCAGCAGTGCCCAACTAGCGGGAGGCCTATACAATGAGCAGTTCTTC.

The V and J genes are TRBV28 and TRBJ1-6; D might be TRBD1 (5 bases). Trimming pared 8 bases from V and 6 bases from J, leaving 14 bases between. Germline V gene lookup returns CDR1 MDHEN and CDR2 SYDVKM. CDR3 length: 14 residues. CDR3 nucleotides: TGTGCCAGCGGCAGGGTTAGGGGTAATTCACCCCTCCACTTT. This translates into CASGRVRGNSPLHF.

This clone was seen at least ten times. The chain couples TRBV20-1 to TRBJ2-7; D not resolved. The germline gives CDR1 DFQATT, CDR2 SNEGSKA (reference sequence). The CDR3 consists of 11 residues. Trimming pared 5 bases from V and 1 base from J, leaving 6 bases between. DNA for the CDR3: TGCAGTGCTGCAGGTTCCTACGAGCAGTACTTC. As protein: CSAAGSYEQYF.